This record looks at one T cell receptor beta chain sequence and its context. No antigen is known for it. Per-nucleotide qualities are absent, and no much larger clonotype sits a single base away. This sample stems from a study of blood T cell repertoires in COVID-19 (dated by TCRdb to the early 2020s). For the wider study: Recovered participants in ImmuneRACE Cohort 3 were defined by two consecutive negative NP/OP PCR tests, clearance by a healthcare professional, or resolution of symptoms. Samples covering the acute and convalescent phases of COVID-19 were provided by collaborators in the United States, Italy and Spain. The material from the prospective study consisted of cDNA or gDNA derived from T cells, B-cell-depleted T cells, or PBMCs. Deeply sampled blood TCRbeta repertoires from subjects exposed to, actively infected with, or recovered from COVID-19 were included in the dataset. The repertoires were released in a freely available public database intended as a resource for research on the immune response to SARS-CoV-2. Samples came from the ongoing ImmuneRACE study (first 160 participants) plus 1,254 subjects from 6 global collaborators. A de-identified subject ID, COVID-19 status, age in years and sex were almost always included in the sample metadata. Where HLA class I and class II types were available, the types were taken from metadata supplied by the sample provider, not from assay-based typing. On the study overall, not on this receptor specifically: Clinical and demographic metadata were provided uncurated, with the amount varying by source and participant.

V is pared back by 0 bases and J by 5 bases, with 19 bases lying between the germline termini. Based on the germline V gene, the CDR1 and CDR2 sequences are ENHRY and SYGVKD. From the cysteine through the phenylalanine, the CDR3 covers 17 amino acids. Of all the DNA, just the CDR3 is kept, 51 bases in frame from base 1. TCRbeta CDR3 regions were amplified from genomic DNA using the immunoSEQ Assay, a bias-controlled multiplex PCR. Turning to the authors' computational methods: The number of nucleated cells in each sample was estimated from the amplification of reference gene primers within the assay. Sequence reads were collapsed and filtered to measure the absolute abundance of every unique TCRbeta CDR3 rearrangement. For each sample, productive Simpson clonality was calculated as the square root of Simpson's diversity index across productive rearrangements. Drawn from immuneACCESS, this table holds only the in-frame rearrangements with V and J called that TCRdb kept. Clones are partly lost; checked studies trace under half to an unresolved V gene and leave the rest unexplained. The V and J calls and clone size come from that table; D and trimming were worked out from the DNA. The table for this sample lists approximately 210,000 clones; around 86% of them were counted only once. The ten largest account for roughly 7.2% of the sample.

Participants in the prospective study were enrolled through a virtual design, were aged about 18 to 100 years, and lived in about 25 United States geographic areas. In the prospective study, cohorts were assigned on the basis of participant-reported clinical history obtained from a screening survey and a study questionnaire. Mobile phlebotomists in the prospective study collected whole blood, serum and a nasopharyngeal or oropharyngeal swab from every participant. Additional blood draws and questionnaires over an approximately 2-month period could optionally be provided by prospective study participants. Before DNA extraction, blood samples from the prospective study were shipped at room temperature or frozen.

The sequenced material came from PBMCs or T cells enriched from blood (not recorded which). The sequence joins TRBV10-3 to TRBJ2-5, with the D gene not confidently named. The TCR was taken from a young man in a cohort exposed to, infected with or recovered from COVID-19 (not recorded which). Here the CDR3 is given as CAISESPGGLKWETQYF. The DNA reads TGTGCCATCAGTGAGTCTCCGGGTGGGTTGAAATGGGAGACCCAGTACTTC.